Below, one T cell receptor beta chain is given with its context. What it binds is not known. This may come from a read error, since a much larger clone is one base off. These data are taken from a study of early T cells in non-severe SARS-CoV-2 infection. Study findings and constraints: Matches to VDJdb favored anti-spike CD8 responses and missed private and CD4 specificities.

MiXCR, applied by TCRdb to the 5' RACE reads, yields one record per CDR3 protein. Of 32,000 or so distinct CDR3 sequences listed, about 6% are singletons. CDR1 and CDR2 from the germline V gene are MDHEN and SYDVKM. This CDR3 region has 16 residues. The chain is built from TRBV28 and TRBJ2-1; perhaps TRBD2 as D (5 bases). The sequence derives from an adult who was a healthcare worker with PCR-confirmed SARS-CoV-2 infection or an uninfected control (not recorded which). Sequencing used whole blood. The CDR3 loop is CPSSPEGKRTYNEQFF. The CDR3 nucleotides read TGTCCCAGCAGCCCTGAGGGTAAGAGGACCTACAATGAGCAGTTCTTC.